This TCR beta chain was recorded in a study of cytomegalovirus exposure and HLA in healthy donors. Background on the study: Prior work identified some 120 million unique TCR beta sequences in around 170 million T cells.

General observations from the study: Presence/absence analyses took donor sequencing depth as roughly uniform. Rates of TCR association differed by HLA locus in a later analysis, with DRB1 highest and HLA-C lowest. A missense DCLRE1C variant was associated with V- and J-gene trimming of TCR beta chains in a later analysis, and an independent cohort replicated the association.

Both 60 Vbeta primers and 13 Jbeta primers went into the PCR. Only in-frame clones appear in the TCRdb table, and some are missing; sequencing was by immunoSEQ multiplex PCR. The sample consists of 150,000 to 200,000 clones, roughly 80% of them appearing once. V was clipped by 3 bases and J by 0 bases; unmatched bases: 6. The germline gives CDR1 SGHRS, CDR2 YFSETQ. The length of the CDR3 is 16 residues. With regard to this clone: Its specificity is not known.

This receptor was identified in a woman aged 50 to 65 in good health and CMV-seropositive. J is TRBJ2-3 and V is TRBV5-1; 8 bases are shared with TRBD2. Material: PBMCs. For the CDR3, the DNA is TGCGCCAGCAGCTCAAGCGGGGGTGCTAGCACAGATACGCAGTATTTT. Translated, it gives CASSSSGGASTDTQYF.